Included here is one TCR beta chain sequence, with context. What it binds is unknown. This entry belongs to a study of T cells expressing NK-cell markers. Overall study: It was sorted CD3+CD56+NKG2C+, CD3+CD56+NKG2C- and CD3+CD56-NKG2C+ T cells that supplied the TCR beta repertoires.

The length of the CDR3 is 13 residues. Whole-study results and caveats: For six donors, the dominant NKG2C+ clonotypes made up roughly 1.0-8% of their CD8+ T cells. The same clonotypes also predominated in the CD3+CD56-NKG2C+ fraction of a few donors.

TCRdb reanalyzed the 5' RACE reads and collapses them to one entry per CDR3 protein, without DNA. Its table records some 500,000 distinct CDR3 sequences. Sequencing was carried out using blood T cells: a sorted CD56 or NKG2C T cell subset, CD4+ or CD8+ T cells, or bulk PBMC T cells (not recorded which). V and J are TRBV12-3 or TRBV12-4 and TRBJ1-5; as DNA is missing, the TRBD1 call by TCRdb cannot be tested. The receptor comes from a woman aged 45-65 years in good health. Here the CDR3 reads CAGQGESNQPQHF.